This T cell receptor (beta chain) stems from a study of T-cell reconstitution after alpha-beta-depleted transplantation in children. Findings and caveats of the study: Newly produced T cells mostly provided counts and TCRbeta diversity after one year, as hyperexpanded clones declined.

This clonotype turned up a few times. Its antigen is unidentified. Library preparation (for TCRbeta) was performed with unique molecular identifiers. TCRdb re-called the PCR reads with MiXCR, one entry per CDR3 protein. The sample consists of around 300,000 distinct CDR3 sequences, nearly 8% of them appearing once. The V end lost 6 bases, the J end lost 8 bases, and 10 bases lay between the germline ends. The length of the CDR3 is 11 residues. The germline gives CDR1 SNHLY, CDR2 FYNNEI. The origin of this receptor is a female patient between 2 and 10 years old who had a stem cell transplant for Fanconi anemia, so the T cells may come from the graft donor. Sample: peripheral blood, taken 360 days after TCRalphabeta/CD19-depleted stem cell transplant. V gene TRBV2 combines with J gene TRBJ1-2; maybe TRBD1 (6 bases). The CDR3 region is CASRGQRGYTF. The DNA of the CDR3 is TGTGCCAGCAGGGGACAACGGGGCTACACCTTC.